One and the same sample provided the 26 T cell receptor beta chains below, sequenced in a study of T cell responses to AZD1222 COVID-19 vaccine (dated by TCRdb to the early 2020s). Interpreted using the paper, the time point label stands for: about 28 days (+/-7) after the second vaccine dose. Receptor amplification or capture employed the immunoSEQ multiplex PCR assay. This immuneACCESS table, as held by TCRdb, lists in-frame sequences with V and J called but not all clones. Of the missing ones, under half trace to an unresolved V gene in checked studies; the others have no known cause. This sample gives 90,000 to 120,000 clones in total; approximately 92% of them show up just once. Of the sample, approximately 9.3% is held by the ten largest clones. Sequenced material: peripheral blood, taken 28 days after the second AZD1222 dose. These TCRs come from an adult who received the AZD1222 COVID-19 vaccine.

The chain employs TRBV11-2 and TRBJ2-7, with unresolved D. V lost 6 bases and J 1 base, leaving 4 bases between the germline ends. The CDR3 runs 11 residues. CDR1 and CDR2 (germline): SGHAT, FQNNGV. CDR3 sequence: CASRQSYEQYF. CDR3 nucleotide sequence: TGTGCCAGCAGACAGTCCTACGAGCAGTACTTC.

The V and J genes are TRBV2 and TRBJ1-2; D may be TRBD1 (5 bases). The CDR3 has 13 residues. Deletions cut 2 bases from V and 8 bases from J, with 12 bases between. Per germline, CDR1 SNHLY and CDR2 FYNNEI. The CDR3 DNA sequence: TGTGCCAGCAGTGAAAGCGGGAGGGGCGGCTACACCTTC. This sequence encodes CASSESGRGGYTF.

This clone showed up just once. The chain has TRBV15 and TRBJ2-1; the D is unclear. The CDR3 has 13 amino acids. Looked up from germline, CDR1 is LNHNV and CDR2 is YYDKDF (reference sequence). Trimming stripped 0 bases from V and 4 bases from J, with 4 bases between. The CDR3 nucleotides are TGTGCCACCAGCAGAGACCCGTACAATGAGCAGTTCTTC. Translated, it gives CATSRDPYNEQFF.

This sequence joins TRBV19 and TRBJ2-3; 9 bases agree with TRBD1. Unmatched junction bases numbered 5, after V lost 4 bases and J lost 0 bases. Germline V lookup: CDR1 LNHDA, CDR2 SQIVND (reference sequence). The CDR3 contains 16 residues. The CDR3 DNA reads TGTGCCAGTAGTACCCGGACAGGGGCAAGCACAGATACGCAGTATTTT. Translation gives CASSTRTGASTDTQYF.

The rearrangement uses TRBV28 and TRBJ1-4; a weak D match, TRBD1 (5 bases). Germline CDR1 is MDHEN and CDR2 is SYDVKM. This CDR3 is 15 amino acids long. Trimming cost V 6 bases and J 1 base, with 12 bases left between them. CDR3 protein: CASSTRGGTNEKLFF. The CDR3 DNA reads as TGTGCCAGCAGCACCCGGGGGGGAACTAATGAAAAACTGTTTTTT. The full variable domain, completed using reference TRBV28 and TRBJ1-4, is DVKVTQSSRYLVKRTGEKVFLECVQDMDHENMFWYRQDPGLGLRLIYFSYDVKMKEKGDIPEGYSVSREKKERFSLILESASTNQTSMYLCASSTRGGTNEKLFFGSGTQLSVL.

The V gene is TRBV11-2, the J gene TRBJ1-2, with D possibly matching TRBD1 (6 bases). There are 13 residues in the CDR3. Trimming shortened V by 5 bases and J by 5 bases, and 12 bases separated the two germline ends. The germline CDR1 and CDR2 sequences are SGHAT and FQNNGV. The CDR3 DNA reads as TGTGCCAGCAGCCCGAGGGGGAATTATGGCTACACCTTC. Protein: CASSPRGNYGYTF.

This chain links TRBV4-2 with TRBJ1-5; unclear D gene. V lost 1 base and J lost 4, with 11 bases in between. Per germline, CDR1 LGHNA and CDR2 YNFKEQ. The CDR3 length is 15 residues. The CDR3: CASSQGRGENQPQHF. The CDR3 nucleotides read TGTGCCAGCAGCCAAGGCCGGGGAGAGAATCAGCCCCAGCATTTT.

The CDR3 nucleotides read TGTGCCAGCAGTCTTAGCGGCAACCCCTCCTACGAGCAGTACTTC. It specifies CASSLSGNPSYEQYF. V is TRBV27 and J is TRBJ2-7, with a weak D call TRBD2 (6 bases). Deletions cut 5 bases from V and 0 bases from J, with 14 bases between. From germline, CDR1 is MNHEY and CDR2 SMNVEV (reference sequence). This CDR3 region has 15 residues.

In DNA form, the CDR3 reads TGTGCCAGCAGCTTATTAGCGGGGAGGTACAATGAGCAGTTCTTC. Its protein product is CASSLLAGRYNEQFF. The chain combines TRBV11-3 with TRBJ2-1, with 8 nucleotides matching TRBD2. Germline V gene data show CDR1 as SGHNT and CDR2 as YENEEA. The CDR3 length is 15 residues. V lost 2 bases, J lost 4 bases, and 4 bases stayed unmatched. Supplemented by reference TRBV11-3 and TRBJ2-1, the full variable domain reads EAGVVQSPRYKIIEKKQPVAFWCNPISGHNTLYWYLQNLGQGPELLIRYENEEAVDDSQLPKDRFSAERLKGVDSTLKIQPAELGDSAVYLCASSLLAGRYNEQFFGPGTRLTVL.

The chain employs TRBV19 and TRBJ2-1, with D tentatively TRBD1 (5 bases). Germline V lookup: CDR1 LNHDA, CDR2 SQIVND (reference sequence). V gave up 3 bases and J gave up 0 bases, with 15 bases separating them. There are 17 residues in the CDR3. This chain's CDR3 is CASSMAITGSSYNEQFF. The CDR3 DNA reads as TGTGCCAGTAGTATGGCTATAACAGGTAGCTCCTACAATGAGCAGTTCTTC.

V is TRBV4-3 and J is TRBJ2-1, with D possibly TRBD1 on 5 matching bases. Germline V CDR1 and CDR2: LGHNA, YSLEER. The V end was cut by 6 bases, the J end by 4 bases, with 7 bases between. The CDR3 totals 12 residues. The CDR3 coding sequence is TGCGCCAGCAGTCAGGGATACAATGAGCAGTTCTTC. This gives the protein CASSQGYNEQFF.

The chain employs TRBV9 and TRBJ2-1; a possible D gene is TRBD2 (6 bases). Germline V gives CDR1 SGDLS, CDR2 YYNGEE. This CDR3 has 19 amino acids. With 0 bases removed from V and 3 bases from J, the gap between germline ends came to 22 bases. The DNA for the CDR3 is TGTGCCAGCAGCGTAGCCGACGGACGGGGGAAGCCCCTCTACAATGAGCAGTTCTTC. This translates into CASSVADGRGKPLYNEQFF. Full variable domain (missing parts from reference TRBV9 and TRBJ2-1): DSGVTQTPKHLITATGQRVTLRCSPRSGDLSVYWYQQSLDQGLQFLIQYYNGEERAKGNILERFSAQQFPDLHSELNLSSLELGDSALYFCASSVADGRGKPLYNEQFFGPGTRLTVL.

The chain links TRBV14 to TRBJ2-3; a possible D gene is TRBD2 (7 bases). This CDR3 spans 18 amino acids. CDR1 and CDR2 (germline): SGHDN, FVKESK. V lost 2 bases, J lost 0 bases, and 18 bases lay in between. CDR3 sequence: CASSQPGGAGDSTDTQYF. DNA for the CDR3: TGTGCCAGCAGCCAACCCGGGGGCGCGGGGGATAGCACAGATACGCAGTATTTT.

The chain uses TRBV29-1 and TRBJ2-7; a possible D gene is TRBD1 (6 bases). Trimming took off 3 bases at V and 4 bases at J, with 19 bases between the two ends. CDR1 is SQVTM and CDR2 is ANQGSEA in the germline V gene. This CDR3 contains 15 residues. CDR3 amino acids: CSVEAEWDKGYEQYF. CDR3 nucleotides: TGCAGCGTTGAGGCGGAGTGGGACAAAGGTTACGAGCAGTACTTC.

The rearrangement uses TRBV18 and TRBJ2-2; D gene unclear. The germline V gene has CDR1 KGHSH and CDR2 LQKENI. V lost 1 base to trimming and J lost 1 base, with 4 bases between them. The CDR3 spans 14 residues. CDR3 in DNA: TGTGCCAGCTCACCACTACAGAACACCGGGGAGCTGTTTTTT. The encoded protein is CASSPLQNTGELFF. The full variable domain, rest sourced from reference TRBV18 and TRBJ2-2, is NAGVMQNPRHLVRRRGQEARLRCSPMKGHSHVYWYRQLPEEGLKFMVYLQKENIIDESGMPKERFSAEFPKEGPSILRIQQVVRGDSAAYFCASSPLQNTGELFFGEGSRLTVL.

The J gene is TRBJ2-1, the V gene TRBV25-1; no definite D call. V lost 2 bases and J lost 4, with 9 bases in between. Germline lookup yields CDR1 MGHDK and CDR2 SYGVNS. This CDR3 has 14 residues. This CDR3 reads CASSERTIYNEQFF. DNA of the CDR3: TGTGCCAGCAGTGAACGCACGATATACAATGAGCAGTTCTTC.

The chain couples TRBV29-1 to TRBJ1-1, with TRBD1 matching 7 bases. Trimming at V came to 7 bases and at J to 4 bases, leaving 12 bases not matched to a gene. The CDR3 has 14 amino acids. In germline, CDR1 is SQVTM, CDR2 ANQGSEA. This CDR3 is CSGSEPRGTTEAFF. For the CDR3, the DNA is TGCAGCGGGAGCGAACCCAGGGGGACCACTGAAGCTTTCTTT.

This chain connects TRBV7-6 to TRBJ1-6; TRBD1 matches at 7 bases. Trimming at V came to 5 bases and at J to 7 bases, leaving 5 bases not matched to a gene. The CDR3 length is 14 residues. Germline CDR1 reads SGHVS; CDR2 reads FNYEAQ. Here the CDR3 DNA reads TGTGCCAGCAGCCAGACAGGGCCCAATTCACCCCTCCACTTT. Encoded protein: CASSQTGPNSPLHF.

CDR3 loop: CATKAYYGYTF. The CDR3 DNA is TGTGCCACCAAAGCTTACTATGGCTACACCTTC. The chain links TRBV28 to TRBJ1-2; unclear D gene. Germline V gives CDR1 MDHEN, CDR2 SYDVKM. The CDR3 runs to 11 residues. Trimming cost V 10 bases and J 3 bases, with 9 bases left between them.

This sequence joins TRBV14 and TRBJ2-2, with D perhaps TRBD2 (5 bases). The V gene lost 4 bases and the J gene lost 1 base, with 16 bases spanning the gap. This CDR3 region has 17 residues. Germline V CDR1 and CDR2: SGHDN, FVKESK. The CDR3 spells CASSLFYLAENTGELFF. DNA of the CDR3: TGTGCCAGCAGCCTATTTTATCTAGCAGAGAACACCGGGGAGCTGTTTTTT.

This rearrangement joins TRBV19 to TRBJ2-3; tentatively, D is TRBD1 (6 bases). Looked up from germline, CDR1 is LNHDA and CDR2 is SQIVND (reference sequence). V lost 4 bases and J lost 1, with 12 bases in between. The CDR3 loop spans 15 amino acids. CDR3 nucleotide sequence: TGTGCCAGTAGTACTTCTCGACAGGGCACAGATACGCAGTATTTT. It codes for CASSTSRQGTDTQYF. Complete variable domain (other parts from reference TRBV19 and TRBJ2-3): DGGITQSPKYLFRKEGQNVTLSCEQNLNHDAMYWYRQDPGQGLRLIYYSQIVNDFQKGDIAEGYSVSREKKESFPLTVTSAQKNPTAFYLCASSTSRQGTDTQYFGPGTRLTVL.

J is TRBJ1-4 and V is TRBV6-5; no clear D gene. Trimming cost V 6 bases and J 3 bases, with 11 bases left between them. Germline loops: CDR1 MNHEY, CDR2 SVGAGI. This CDR3 region has 14 residues. The CDR3 coding sequence is TGTGCCAGCAGGGGCGCCAGAGCTAATGAAAAACTGTTTTTT. Its translation: CASRGARANEKLFF.

The rearrangement joins TRBV7-2 to TRBJ1-6, with no clear D. V was shortened by 4 bases and J by 7 bases, with 14 bases between the two germline ends. This CDR3 is 15 amino acids long. Germline V gives CDR1 SGHTA, CDR2 FQGNSA. Written as DNA, the CDR3 is TGTGCCAGCAGCTCACACTCCGGGGAAAATTCACCCCTCCACTTT. Protein: CASSSHSGENSPLHF.

The chain recombines TRBV19 with TRBJ2-5; tentatively, D is TRBD1 (6 bases). Germline CDR1 is LNHDA and CDR2 is SQIVND (reference sequence). V was cut by 9 bases and J by 9 bases, with 20 bases left in between. The CDR3 consists of 13 residues. CDR3 DNA sequence: TGTGCCAGCAATGCAGGGGATATTGCCCCCCAGTACTTC. Amino acid sequence: CASNAGDIAPQYF. Drawing the rest from reference TRBV19 and TRBJ2-5, the complete variable domain is DGGITQSPKYLFRKEGQNVTLSCEQNLNHDAMYWYRQDPGQGLRLIYYSQIVNDFQKGDIAEGYSVSREKKESFPLTVTSAQKNPTAFYLCASNAGDIAPQYFGPGTRLLVL.

The chain recombines TRBV6-5 with TRBJ1-5; D not resolved. The CDR3 sequence is 15 residues long. Germline V lookup: CDR1 MNHEY, CDR2 SVGAGI. V was cut by 8 bases and J by 0 bases, with 14 bases left in between. DNA of the CDR3: TGTGCCAGCTCTTTGGAGGATTATAGCAATCAGCCCCAGCATTTT. Its translation is CASSLEDYSNQPQHF.

The chain couples TRBV5-1 to TRBJ1-6; 9 bases match TRBD1. Germline V CDR1 and CDR2: SGHRS, YFSETQ. The CDR3 runs 15 residues. Germline trimming cut 4 bases from V and 14 bases from J; bases unmatched to any gene: 13. CDR3 coding DNA: TGCGCCAGCAGCCCAAGGCCGGGACAGGGATCGACCCTCCACTTT. Protein sequence: CASSPRPGQGSTLHF.